This T cell receptor (beta chain) was sequenced for a study of early T cells in non-severe SARS-CoV-2 infection. V lost 5 bases and J lost 4, with 11 bases in between. Germline values: CDR1 SGHTA, CDR2 FQGNSA. This CDR3 contains 13 residues. TCRdb used MiXCR to reprocess the 5' RACE reads, holding one entry per CDR3 protein. The sample yields more than 50,000 distinct CDR3 sequences, approximately 12% seen once. The TCR sequence derives from an adult who was a healthcare worker with PCR-confirmed SARS-CoV-2 infection or an uninfected control (not recorded which). The V and J genes are TRBV7-2 and TRBJ1-1; D ambiguous. Sequenced input: whole blood. CDR3 bases: TGTGCCAGCAGCGCAGGACCTGGCACTGAAGCTTTCTTT. Translation: CASSAGPGTEAFF.